The entry below describes one T cell receptor (beta chain). This clonotype was counted between two and nine times. Its antigen remains unidentified. The input lacks base qualities; no much larger clone sits a single base away. Reading from cysteine to phenylalanine, the CDR3 counts 14 amino acids. Only the CDR3 portion is preserved as DNA: 42 bases, with reading frame beginning at the first base. The germline V gene (reference sequence) supplies CDR1 DFQATT and CDR2 SNEGSKA. Cut back by 0 bases and 5 bases, the V and J ends lie 13 bases apart. The data originate from a study of vaccination and CD4 T cells after COVID-19 (dated by TCRdb to 2022 to 2024). For context, the study as a whole: SARS-CoV-2 positivity had been established in the convalescent patients by nasal swab PCR, and mild disease was recorded in several of these patients and severe disease in one. Post-COVID blood samples from convalescent patients were collected a median of roughly 100 days after diagnosis, with a range of roughly 30 to 170 days. The convalescent cohort comprised six males and four females, including two Hispanic individuals, seven Caucasians, two Asians and one multiracial person. For three convalescent patients, samples were collected at an early post-vaccination timepoint (day 14) as well as at a late post-vaccination timepoint (days 161 to 241). Participants got two doses of the Pfizer-BioNTech BNT162b2 vaccine (n=8) or two doses of the Moderna mRNA-1273 vaccine (n=2). For stimulating the cultures, overlapping spike peptide pools were used, derived from SARS-CoV-2 as well as from the common cold coronaviruses HCoV-NL63, HCoV-OC43 and HCoV-229E. The time from the second vaccine dose to post-vaccine blood sampling had a median of approximately 72 days and ranged from 14 to 241 days. In fewer than 12 COVID-19 convalescent patients and a handful of infection-naive healthy vaccine recipients, researchers compared the spike-specific CD4+ TCR repertoire from before mRNA vaccination with the repertoire from after. In control cultures, a CEFX viral epitope pool was used as positive control, an HIV-1 Nef peptide pool was used as negative control, or no peptide was added.

The study at large found these results: Among the post-vaccine SARS-CoV-2-reactive clones in convalescent patients, a median approximately 90% showed up only after vaccination, which suggests vaccine-specific priming. The median number of SARS-CoV-2-reactive clonotypes rose from around 21 after infection to roughly 38 after vaccination, but the change was not significant. Of the vaccine-specific clones found in convalescent patients, nearly all (304 of 307) were mono-reactive for SARS-CoV-2 spike instead of being cross-reactive with common cold coronaviruses. Only a relatively small number of convalescent patients were included in the study, and early timepoints following natural infection were not analyzed.

Read against the paper, the sample's time point label means: late sampling 161 to 241 days after vaccination in a few convalescent patients. What this sample's treatment or condition label stands for: roughly 10-day PBMC culture with coronavirus spike peptide pools or control peptides (ViraFEST assay). The ViraFEST assay was used in the study, in which antigen-specific T cells were expanded with peptide pools and expanded clonotypes were subsequently identified by TCR sequencing. The convalescent patients' positive SARS-CoV-2 PCR tests fell between March and December 2020, which was before the Alpha, Beta and Delta variants emerged in the United States. Each well held 1.5 million to 2.5 million PBMCs cultured with 9 to 10 ug/ml peptide pools in IMDM containing approximately 5% human AB serum and roughly 10 IU/ml IL-2. On days 3 and 7, half of the culture medium was replaced with fresh IL-2-containing medium. Once the cells had been in culture for about 10 days, the EasySep CD4+ T cell isolation kit was used to isolate CD4+ T cells by negative selection. Ficoll-Paque Plus gradient centrifugation was used to isolate PBMCs from whole blood, and the isolated PBMCs were then either used fresh or cryopreserved at -140C. Culture conditions were generally each tested in triplicate wells.

Library preparation employed PCR. At the Johns Hopkins FTIC core, DNA from the cultured CD4+ T cells underwent TCR sequencing with the Oncomine TCR Beta short-read assay. The QIAamp micro DNA kit was used to extract genomic DNA from the cultured CD4+ T cells. Oncomine TCR Beta libraries from cultured CD4+ T cells were pooled using unique dual indexes and sequenced on an Illumina iSeq 100. The study's own analysis went as follows. Non-productive sequences were removed, and CDR3s not starting with C, not ending with F or W, or shorter than 7 amino acids were discarded. The MANAFEST web application identified antigen-specific clonotypes by comparing peptide-stimulated wells against reference wells and other culture wells. An FDR below 0.05, an odds ratio above 5, and a productive frequency above 0.1% in at least two of three replicate wells were required for clones to be considered positive. Cross-reactive clonotypes were defined as significantly expanded in both SARS-CoV-2 spike wells and at least one common cold coronavirus spike condition. Levenshtein distances (stringdist) and unrooted phylogenetic trees (ape) in R version 3.6.1 were used to assess CDR3 homology. TCRdb took the public reads, trimmed them with fastp at Q25, ran MiXCR for clone calling and kept in-frame beta chains. Duplicate CDR3 protein sequences are folded into a single record with the most common DNA and genes. The V and J calls come from TCRdb's annotation, not from the publication. The sample has roughly 15,000 distinct CDR3 sequences on record, 40% to 50% of them singletons. The ten largest clones capture 20% to 25% of the sample.

Recombination connected TRBV20-1 to TRBJ2-5; the D gene is possibly TRBD1 or TRBD2, with 6 bases matching each. This receptor was obtained from a human donor who had recovered from COVID-19. Source: CD4+ T cells from blood, cultured in vitro, taken about 7 months after SARS-CoV-2 vaccination. For the CDR3, the sequence is CSARDLGGRETQYF. The sequenced DNA is TGCAGTGCTAGAGATTTGGGGGGCCGGGAGACCCAGTACTTC.